This T cell receptor (beta chain) was documented in a study of shared clonotypes between healthy human individuals. On the study more broadly: With ages of 18 to 49, the donors were two women and three men. CD4 naive and CD4 memory each took three plates per donor, while CD8 naive took two and CD8 memory one.

Cells designated naive CD8 were CD45RO-negative and were positively selected for CCR7, with terminally differentiated effector memory CD45RA+ cells excluded. The V and J ends lost 3 bases and 0 bases, in that order; junction bases with no gene match: 4. This CDR3 contains 16 residues. The germline CDR1 and CDR2 sequences are MNHEY and SMNVEV (reference sequence). Profiling relied on immunoSEQ multiplex PCR, and the TCRdb table lists in-frame clones only, not all of them. The sample contains millions of clones, about 94% of which appear only once. This clone came up once. The chain joins TRBV27 to TRBJ2-4; 8 bases match TRBD2. The TCR originated in a man aged 18 to 30 in good health. Sequencing was carried out using naive CD8+ T cells sorted from blood. The DNA of the CDR3 is TGTGCCAGCAGTTTTGGGGCGGGGGGAGCCAAAAACATTCAGTACTTC. Translated: CASSFGAGGAKNIQYF.